The 29 T cell receptor beta chains below all came from one sample that was sequenced in a study of blood T cell repertoires in COVID-19. The table came from immunoSEQ multiplex PCR; TCRdb's copy has only in-frame clones and leaves some out. Altogether over 120,000 clones are present, 80% to 90% being singletons, with the ten largest covering about two fifths. Sequenced sample: peripheral blood. All receptors derive from a man between 45 and 60 years old who had recovered from COVID-19.

The CDR3 loop reads CASSQGDRDYGYTF. The DNA of the CDR3 is TGCGCCAGCAGCCAGGGGGACAGAGACTATGGCTACACCTTC. The V and J genes are TRBV4-1 and TRBJ1-2; 7 bases align to TRBD1. The trim removed 3 bases at V and 3 bases at J, leaving 4 bases unmatched. Germline CDR1 reads MGHRA; CDR2 reads YSYEKL. The CDR3 consists of 14 residues.

This chain links TRBV10-3 with TRBJ2-1; 7 nucleotides align to TRBD2. CDR3 size: 18 residues. Germline V gene lookup returns CDR1 ENHRY and CDR2 SYGVKD. V lost 10 bases, J lost 0 bases, and 18 bases stayed unmatched. The DNA for the CDR3 is TGTGCCACCAAGAAGGGGCTTAGCGGGCCGAGCTCCTACAATGAGCAGTTCTTC. Its translation: CATKKGLSGPSSYNEQFF.

This rearrangement joins TRBV12-5 to TRBJ1-3; D remains unclear. V shed 6 bases and J shed 0 bases, with 6 bases lying between them. There are 13 residues in the CDR3. CDR1 is LGHNT, CDR2 FRNRAP, per germline. In nucleotides, the CDR3 is TGTGCTAGTGGGCAGTCCTCTGGAAACACCATATATTTT. It is translated as CASGQSSGNTIYF.

This chain uses TRBV29-1 with TRBJ2-2; 7 bases agree with TRBD2. The CDR3 runs to 15 residues. The junction had 7 bases not matched to a gene; V was cut back by 5 bases and J by 1 base. In germline, CDR1 is SQVTM, CDR2 ANQGSEA. The CDR3, as DNA: TGCAGCGTTTCGGTGCTAGCGGAGAACACCGGGGAGCTGTTTTTT. It specifies CSVSVLAENTGELFF.

This clone has only one observation. The gene calls are TRBV7-3 and TRBJ2-1; 10 nucleotides align to TRBD1. V lost 2 bases and J lost 0; bases outside the gene matches: 1. This CDR3 contains 16 residues. CDR1 and CDR2 from the germline V gene are SGHTA and FQGTGA. The CDR3 region has the DNA TGTGCCAGCAGCTTAGGACAGGGGGGCTCCTACAATGAGCAGTTCTTC. Protein: CASSLGQGGSYNEQFF. The complete variable domain, with remaining parts taken from reference TRBV7-3 and TRBJ2-1, reads GAGVSQTPSNKVTEKGKYVELRCDPISGHTALYWYRQSLGQGPEFLIYFQGTGAADDSGLPNDRFFAVRPEGSVSTLKIQRTERGDSAVYLCASSLGQGGSYNEQFFGPGTRLTVL.

The chain links TRBV18 to TRBJ2-1; 10 nucleotides align to TRBD1. Germline CDR1 is KGHSH and CDR2 is LQKENI. The CDR3 contains 17 residues. After removal of 3 bases from V and 0 bases from J, the junction contained 5 bases not matched to a gene. The CDR3 region has the DNA TGTGCCAGCTCACCGGGACAGGGGCAGCGCTCCTACAATGAGCAGTTCTTC. It codes for CASSPGQGQRSYNEQFF.

The V gene is TRBV27, the J gene TRBJ1-4, with D perhaps TRBD1 (6 bases). The CDR3 length is 15 residues. Germline lookup yields CDR1 MNHEY and CDR2 SMNVEV (reference sequence). V shed 7 bases and J shed 10 bases, with 22 bases lying between them. The CDR3 sequence is CASTPGGHGGGKLFF. The DNA of the CDR3 is TGTGCCAGCACCCCCGGGGGGCACGGGGGGGGAAAACTGTTTTTT.

The rearrangement links TRBV7-8 to TRBJ2-7, with D tentatively TRBD2 (6 bases). Germline CDR1 and CDR2: SGHVS and FQNEAQ. V was pared by 5 bases and J by 5 bases, with 7 bases between. The length of the CDR3 is 11 residues. Written as DNA, the CDR3 is TGTGCCAGCAGCCGCGGGAACGAGCAGTACTTC. Amino acids: CASSRGNEQYF. Full variable domain (outside the CDR3, taken from reference TRBV7-8 and TRBJ2-7): GAGVSQSPRYKVAKRGQDVALRCDPISGHVSLFWYQQALGQGPEFLTYFQNEAQLDKSGLPSDRFFAERPEGSVSTLKIQRTQQEDSAVYLCASSRGNEQYFGPGTRLTVT.

The chain has TRBV7-2 and TRBJ2-3, with 15 bases aligning to TRBD2. The V and J ends lost 5 bases and 6 bases, in that order; junction bases with no gene match: 6. There are 16 residues in the CDR3. The germline V gene encodes CDR1 SGHTA and CDR2 FQGNSA. In DNA form, the CDR3 reads TGTGCCAGCAGCCCGAGGACTAGCGGGGGGGGTGATACGCAGTATTTT. The encoded protein is CASSPRTSGGGDTQYF.

Only a few counts were recorded for this clone. The V and J genes are TRBV19 and TRBJ2-2; TRBD2 might be the D (5 bases). The CDR3 runs to 15 residues. V lost 2 bases and J lost 4, with 11 bases in between. From germline, CDR1 is LNHDA and CDR2 SQIVND (reference sequence). The DNA for the CDR3 is TGTGCCAGTAGTATAAGGACTTACACCACCGGGGAGCTGTTTTTT. This encodes CASSIRTYTTGELFF.

The CDR3 nucleotides are TGTGCCAGCAGCCCAGGACAGTCCTACGAGCAGTACTTC. Its protein is CASSPGQSYEQYF. This rearrangement joins TRBV6-2 or TRBV6-3 to TRBJ2-7; D is possibly TRBD1 (6 bases). Germline V gives CDR1 MNHEY, CDR2 SVGEGT. The CDR3 extends over 13 amino acids. Trimming left V 6 bases short and J 1 base short, with 10 bases between.

CDR3 nucleotide sequence: TGTGCCAGCAGCGTTAGCGGGGGGGCATTGGGAAGCTCCTACAATGAGCAGTTCTTC. Translation gives CASSVSGGALGSSYNEQFF. The chain couples TRBV2 to TRBJ2-1; 11 nucleotides agree with TRBD2. CDR1 is SNHLY, CDR2 FYNNEI, per germline. The V and J ends lost 6 bases and 0 bases, in that order; junction bases with no gene match: 13. The CDR3 length is 19 residues.

CDR3 bases: TGTGCCAGCAGTATAACAGGGGGATTTACTGAAGCTTTCTTT. Its protein is CASSITGGFTEAFF. This chain joins TRBV2 and TRBJ1-1; 8 nucleotides agree with TRBD1. V gave up 5 bases and J gave up 5 bases; unmatched junction bases: 7. The CDR3 runs 14 residues. Looked up from germline, CDR1 is SNHLY and CDR2 is FYNNEI.

The gene calls are TRBV11-1 and TRBJ1-6, with D unclear. There are 14 residues in the CDR3. Germline V gives CDR1 SGHAT, CDR2 FQDESV (reference sequence). V was pared by 3 bases and J by 8 bases, with 11 bases between. This CDR3 is CASSFGRSDSPLHF. CDR3 DNA: TGTGCCAGCAGCTTTGGCAGGTCGGATTCACCCCTCCACTTT.

The rearrangement joins TRBV9 to TRBJ1-1; 7 bases align to TRBD1. This CDR3 is built from 15 residues. Per the germline V gene, CDR1 is SGDLS and CDR2 is YYNGEE. V lost 3 bases and J lost 1; bases outside the gene matches: 6. The DNA for the CDR3 is TGTGCCAGCAGCGCACAAGACAGGGCGAACACTGAAGCTTTCTTT. Protein: CASSAQDRANTEAFF.

This chain uses TRBV2 with TRBJ2-3; 9 nucleotides agree with TRBD2. V lost 10 bases and J lost 3; bases outside the gene matches: 8. CDR1 and CDR2 from the germline V gene are SNHLY and FYNNEI. The CDR3 loop spans 14 amino acids. For the CDR3, the DNA is TGTGCCACCCCCCGCGGGGGGGCTACAGATACGCAGTATTTT. Encoded protein: CATPRGGATDTQYF.

This clone has only a few counts. The CDR3 nucleotides read TGCGCCAGCAGCCGCCAACGAGGCGCATATGAAGCTTTCTTT. Translation gives CASSRQRGAYEAFF. The rearrangement joins TRBV4-1 to TRBJ1-1; no reliable D call. Germline loops: CDR1 MGHRA, CDR2 YSYEKL. The CDR3 loop spans 14 amino acids. The V end was cut by 4 bases, the J end by 7 bases, with 16 bases between.

The sample holds one count of this clone. V is TRBV18 and J is TRBJ2-2, with D maybe TRBD1 (6 bases). The germline V gene has CDR1 KGHSH and CDR2 LQKENI. CDR3 length: 16 residues. Trimming cost V 4 bases and J 2 bases, with 14 bases left between them. This CDR3 reads CASSLSTGVNTGELFF. The CDR3 coding sequence is TGTGCCAGCTCACTTTCGACAGGAGTAAACACCGGGGAGCTGTTTTTT.

The V call is TRBV12-5, the J call TRBJ2-7; 8 bases agree with TRBD2. V dropped 7 bases and J dropped 3; count of bases not matched to a gene: 8. This CDR3 is 14 amino acids long. Germline CDR1 reads LGHNT; CDR2 reads FRNRAP. CDR3 coding DNA: TGTGCTAGTGCCACTCCCGGGGGGGACTACGAGCAGTACTTC. This encodes CASATPGGDYEQYF.

The chain employs TRBV6-2 or TRBV6-3 and TRBJ1-6; TRBD1 is a possible D gene (6 bases). V lost 5 bases and J lost 5, with 13 bases in between. The CDR3 consists of 15 residues. From germline, CDR1 is MNHEY and CDR2 SVGEGT. CDR3 sequence (DNA): TGTGCCAGCAGTGAGTCGACAGGTGATAATTCACCCCTCCACTTT. Protein: CASSESTGDNSPLHF.

CDR3 in DNA: TGTGCCAGCAGTTACTGGACGGCGGGCGGGGAGCTGTTTTTT. This encodes CASSYWTAGGELFF. The chain combines TRBV6-2 or TRBV6-3 with TRBJ2-2, with a tentative D call TRBD2 (5 bases). CDR1 and CDR2 (germline): MNHEY, SVGEGT. The V end lost 1 base, the J end lost 7 bases, and 10 bases lay between the germline ends. This CDR3 spans 14 amino acids.

This clone was seen a single time. J is TRBJ1-1 and V is TRBV13; a weak D match, TRBD1 (5 bases). The CDR3 has 15 amino acids. Germline V gene data show CDR1 as PRHDT and CDR2 as FYEKMQ (reference sequence). Deletions cut 3 bases from V and 0 bases from J, with 11 bases between. In DNA, the CDR3 is TGTGCCAGCAGCTTCGGCGGGACCTTGAACACTGAAGCTTTCTTT. This gives the protein CASSFGGTLNTEAFF.

As DNA, the CDR3 is TGTGCCAGCAGTGAAGCGACAGGGGGCAATGAGCAGTTCTTC. Amino acids: CASSEATGGNEQFF. V gene TRBV6-1 combines with J gene TRBJ2-1; 9 bases are shared with TRBD1. This CDR3 region has 14 residues. J gave up 6 bases and V 0 bases, and 0 bases lay outside the gene matches. The germline V gene encodes CDR1 MNHNS and CDR2 SASEGT.

This clone has a single count. This CDR3 reads CASSLVGTGNGYTF. The DNA for the CDR3 is TGTGCCAGCAGCTTGGTGGGGACAGGGAATGGCTACACCTTC. The genes are TRBV5-4 and TRBJ1-2; 9 bases align to TRBD1. Germline V gene data show CDR1 as SGHNT and CDR2 as YYREEE (reference sequence). The CDR3 has 14 amino acids. Trimming cost V 0 bases and J 6 bases; bases outside gene matches: 3.

Comments on this clone: At one end, the junction sequence differs from germline, possibly due to a read error. This chain joins TRBV19 and TRBJ1-1, with D hard to call. Germline V gives CDR1 LNHDA, CDR2 SQIVND (reference sequence). There are 14 residues in the CDR3. The CDR3 is CAGSQEVRNTEAFF. Here the CDR3 DNA reads TGTGCCGGTAGTCAAGAGGTCCGGAACACTGAAGCTTTCTTT.

The rearrangement links TRBV10-2 to TRBJ2-1, with 8 positions matching TRBD1. This CDR3 has 15 residues. Trimming removed 2 bases from V and 10 bases from J; junction bases left unmatched: 10. CDR1 WSHSY and CDR2 SAAADI come from the germline V gene. The CDR3 here is CASSEVGQGAGEQFF. Here the CDR3 DNA reads TGCGCCAGCAGTGAGGTGGGGCAGGGGGCAGGAGAGCAGTTCTTC.

J is TRBJ1-1 and V is TRBV6-5; 9 nucleotides line up with TRBD1. This CDR3 has 15 amino acids. The V gene end was trimmed by 3 bases and the J gene end by 8 bases; junction bases not matched to a gene: 10. Germline V gene lookup returns CDR1 MNHEY and CDR2 SVGAGI. The CDR3 coding sequence is TGTGCCAGCAGTTATAGTCTGGGACAGGGAAGCGAAGCTTTCTTT. It translates to CASSYSLGQGSEAFF.

The chain joins TRBV6-5 to TRBJ1-5; no clear D gene. Per germline, CDR1 MNHEY and CDR2 SVGAGI. The ends were cut back, 0 bases at V and 1 base at J, with 10 bases in the middle. This CDR3 has 16 amino acids. The CDR3 here is CASSYSGGWSNQPQHF. The CDR3 nucleotides are TGTGCCAGCAGTTACTCGGGCGGGTGGAGCAATCAGCCCCAGCATTTT.

This clone was counted a single time. V usage is TRBV12-3 or TRBV12-4 and J usage is TRBJ1-5; 7 nucleotides agree with TRBD1. This CDR3 comprises 13 residues. Trimming cost V 6 bases and J 5 bases; bases outside gene matches: 4. CDR3 nucleotides: TGTGCCAGCAGGGGGACAGCTCATCAGCCCCAGCATTTT. This encodes CASRGTAHQPQHF.